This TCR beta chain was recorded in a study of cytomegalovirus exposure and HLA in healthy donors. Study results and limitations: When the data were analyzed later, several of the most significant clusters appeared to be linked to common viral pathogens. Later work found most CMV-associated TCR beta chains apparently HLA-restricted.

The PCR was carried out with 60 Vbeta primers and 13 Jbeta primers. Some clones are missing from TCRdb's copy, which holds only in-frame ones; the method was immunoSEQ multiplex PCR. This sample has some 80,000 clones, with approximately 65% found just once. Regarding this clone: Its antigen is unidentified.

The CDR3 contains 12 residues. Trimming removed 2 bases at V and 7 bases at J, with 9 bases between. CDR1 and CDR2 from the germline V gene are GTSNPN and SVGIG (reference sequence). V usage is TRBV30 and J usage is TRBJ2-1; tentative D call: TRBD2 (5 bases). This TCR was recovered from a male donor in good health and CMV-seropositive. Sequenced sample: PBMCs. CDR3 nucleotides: TGTGCCTGGAGTTGGACTGCTAATGAGCAGTTCTTC. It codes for CAWSWTANEQFF.